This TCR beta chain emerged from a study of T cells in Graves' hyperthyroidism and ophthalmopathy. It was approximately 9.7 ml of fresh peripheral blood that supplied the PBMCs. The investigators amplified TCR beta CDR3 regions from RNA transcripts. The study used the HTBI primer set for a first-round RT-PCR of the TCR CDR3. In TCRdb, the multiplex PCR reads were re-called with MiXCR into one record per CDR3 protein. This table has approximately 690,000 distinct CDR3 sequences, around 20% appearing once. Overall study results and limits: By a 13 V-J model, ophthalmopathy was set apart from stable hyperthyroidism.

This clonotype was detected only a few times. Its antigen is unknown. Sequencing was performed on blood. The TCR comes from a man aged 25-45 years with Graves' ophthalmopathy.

CDR3 in DNA: TGTGCCAGCTCCGGAGGGGGTCGGGGGGGCAATCAGCCCCAGCATTTT. It specifies CASSGGGRGGNQPQHF. V gene TRBV12-3 or TRBV12-4 combines with J gene TRBJ1-5; D is perhaps TRBD1 (6 bases). The CDR3 length is 16 residues. Trimming removed 8 bases at V and 2 bases at J, with 19 bases between.